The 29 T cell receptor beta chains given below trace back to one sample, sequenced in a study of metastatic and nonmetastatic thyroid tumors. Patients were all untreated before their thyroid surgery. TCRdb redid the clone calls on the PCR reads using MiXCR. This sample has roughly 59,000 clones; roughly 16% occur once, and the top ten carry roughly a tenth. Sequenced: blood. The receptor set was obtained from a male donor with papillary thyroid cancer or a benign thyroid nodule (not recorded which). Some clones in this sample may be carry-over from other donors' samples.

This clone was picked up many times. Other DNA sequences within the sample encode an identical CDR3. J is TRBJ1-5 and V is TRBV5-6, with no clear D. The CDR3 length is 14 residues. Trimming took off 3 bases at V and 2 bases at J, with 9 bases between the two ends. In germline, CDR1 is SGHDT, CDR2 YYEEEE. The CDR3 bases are TGTGCCAGCAGCTCTGGGTTTGGCAATCAGCCCCAGCATTTT. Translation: CASSSGFGNQPQHF. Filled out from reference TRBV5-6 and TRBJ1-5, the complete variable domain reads DAGVTQSPTHLIKTRGQQVTLRCSPKSGHDTVSWYQQALGQGPQFIFQYYEEEERQRGNFPDRFSGHQFPNYSSELNVNALLLGDSALYLCASSSGFGNQPQHFGDGTRLSIL.

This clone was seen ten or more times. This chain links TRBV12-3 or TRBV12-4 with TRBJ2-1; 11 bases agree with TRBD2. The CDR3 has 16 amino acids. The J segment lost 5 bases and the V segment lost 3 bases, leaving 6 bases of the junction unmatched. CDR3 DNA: TGTGCCAGCAGTTTTTTTAGCGGGGGGGTCAACAATGAGCAGTTCTTC. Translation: CASSFFSGGVNNEQFF.

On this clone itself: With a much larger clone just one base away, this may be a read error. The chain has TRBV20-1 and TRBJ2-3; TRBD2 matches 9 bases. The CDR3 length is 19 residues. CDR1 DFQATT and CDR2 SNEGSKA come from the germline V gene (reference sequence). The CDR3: CSDRDIYSGGIVRTDTQYF. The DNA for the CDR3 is TGCAGTGATAGAGATATCTACAGCGGGGGGATCGTACGCACAGATACGCAGTATTTT.

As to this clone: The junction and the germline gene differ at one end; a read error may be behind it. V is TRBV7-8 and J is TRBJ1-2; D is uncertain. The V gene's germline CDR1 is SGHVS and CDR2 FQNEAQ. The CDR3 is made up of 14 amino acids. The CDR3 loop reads CASTLVPGNHGYTF. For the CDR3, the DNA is TGTGCCAGCACCTTAGTCCCCGGGAACCATGGCTACACCTTC.

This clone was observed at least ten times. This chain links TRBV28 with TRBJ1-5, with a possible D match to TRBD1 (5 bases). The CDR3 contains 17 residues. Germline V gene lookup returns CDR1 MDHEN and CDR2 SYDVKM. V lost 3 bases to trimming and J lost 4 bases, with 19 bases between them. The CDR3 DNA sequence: TGTGCCAGCAGTTTCCCCCATGGACATGGAGTAAATCAGCCCCAGCATTTT. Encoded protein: CASSFPHGHGVNQPQHF.

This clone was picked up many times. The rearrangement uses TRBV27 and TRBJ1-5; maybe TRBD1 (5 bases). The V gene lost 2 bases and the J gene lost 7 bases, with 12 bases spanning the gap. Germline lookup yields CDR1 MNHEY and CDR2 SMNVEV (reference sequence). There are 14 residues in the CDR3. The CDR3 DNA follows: TGTGCCAGCAGTTTAGGGGGGTTTGGACAGCCCCAGCATTTT. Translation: CASSLGGFGQPQHF.

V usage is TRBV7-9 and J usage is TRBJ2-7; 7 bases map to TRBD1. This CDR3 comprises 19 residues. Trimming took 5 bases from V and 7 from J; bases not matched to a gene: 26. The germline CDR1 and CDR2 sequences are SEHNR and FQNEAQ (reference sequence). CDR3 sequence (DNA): TGTGCCAGCAGCACCCCCCCTTCGACAGGGCGCGCCACGGGGCGAGAGCAGTACTTC. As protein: CASSTPPSTGRATGREQYF. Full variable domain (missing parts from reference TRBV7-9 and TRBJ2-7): DTGVSQNPRHKITKRGQNVTFRCDPISEHNRLYWYRQTLGQGPEFLTYFQNEAQLEKSRLLSDRFSAERPKGSFSTLEIQRTEQGDSAMYLCASSTPPSTGRATGREQYFGPGTRLTVT.

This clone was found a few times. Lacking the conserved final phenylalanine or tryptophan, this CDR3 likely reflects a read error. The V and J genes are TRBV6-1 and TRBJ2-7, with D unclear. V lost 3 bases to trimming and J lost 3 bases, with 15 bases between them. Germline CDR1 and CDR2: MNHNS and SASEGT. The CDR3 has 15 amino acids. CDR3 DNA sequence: TGTGCCAGCAGTGAGCAGGTGGCTTGTGGCTACGAGCAGTACCTC. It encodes CASSEQVACGYEQYL.

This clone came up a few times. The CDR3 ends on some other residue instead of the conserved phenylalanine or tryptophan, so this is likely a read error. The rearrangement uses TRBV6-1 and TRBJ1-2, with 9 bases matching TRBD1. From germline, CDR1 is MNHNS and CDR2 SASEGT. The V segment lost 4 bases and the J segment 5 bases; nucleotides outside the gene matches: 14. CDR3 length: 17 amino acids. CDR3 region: CASSVPTGGSILYGYTS. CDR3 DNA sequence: TGTGCCAGCAGTGTCCCGACAGGGGGTTCAATCCTTTATGGCTACACCTCC.

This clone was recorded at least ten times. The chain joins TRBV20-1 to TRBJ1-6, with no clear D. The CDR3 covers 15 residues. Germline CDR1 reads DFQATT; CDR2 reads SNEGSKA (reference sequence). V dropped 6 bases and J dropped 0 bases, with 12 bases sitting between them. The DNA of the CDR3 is TGCAGTGCCTATGGGCGGAGCTCCTATAATTCACCCCTCCACTTT. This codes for CSAYGRSSYNSPLHF.

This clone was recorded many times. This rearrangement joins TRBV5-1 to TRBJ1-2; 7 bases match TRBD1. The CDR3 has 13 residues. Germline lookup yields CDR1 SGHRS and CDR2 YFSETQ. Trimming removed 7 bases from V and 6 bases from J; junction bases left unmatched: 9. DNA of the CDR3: TGCGCCAGCTGCCACCAGGGGGGGGATGGCTACACCTTC. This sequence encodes CASCHQGGDGYTF.

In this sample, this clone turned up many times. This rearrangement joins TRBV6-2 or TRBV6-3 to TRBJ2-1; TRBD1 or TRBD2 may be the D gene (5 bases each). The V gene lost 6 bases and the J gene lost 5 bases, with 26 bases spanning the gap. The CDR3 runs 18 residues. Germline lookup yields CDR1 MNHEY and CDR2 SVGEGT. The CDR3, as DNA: TGTGCCAGCAGCGCCTTTGGGGGAGACCCCCCGAAACACAATGAGCAGTTCTTC. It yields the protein CASSAFGGDPPKHNEQFF.

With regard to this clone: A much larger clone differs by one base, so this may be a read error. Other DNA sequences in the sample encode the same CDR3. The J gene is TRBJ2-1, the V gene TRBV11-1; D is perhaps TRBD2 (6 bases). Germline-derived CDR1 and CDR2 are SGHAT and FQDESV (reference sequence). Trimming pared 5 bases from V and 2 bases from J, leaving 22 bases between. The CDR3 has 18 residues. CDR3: CASSGEGWLAYTYNEQFF. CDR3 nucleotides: TGTGCCAGCAGCGGAGAGGGGTGGCTAGCGTATACCTACAATGAGCAGTTCTTC.

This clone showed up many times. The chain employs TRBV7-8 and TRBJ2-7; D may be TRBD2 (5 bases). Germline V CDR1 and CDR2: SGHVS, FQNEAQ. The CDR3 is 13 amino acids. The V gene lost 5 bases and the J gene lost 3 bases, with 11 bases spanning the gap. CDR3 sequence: CASSPRTGYEQYV. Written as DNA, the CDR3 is TGTGCCAGCAGCCCTAGGACTGGCTACGAGCAGTACGTC.

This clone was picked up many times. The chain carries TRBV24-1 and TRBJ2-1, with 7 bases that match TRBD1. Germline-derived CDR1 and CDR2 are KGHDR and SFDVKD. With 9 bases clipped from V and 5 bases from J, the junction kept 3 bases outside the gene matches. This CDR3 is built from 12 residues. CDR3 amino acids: CATGQGDNEQFF. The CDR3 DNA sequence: TGTGCCACCGGGCAGGGGGACAATGAGCAGTTCTTC.

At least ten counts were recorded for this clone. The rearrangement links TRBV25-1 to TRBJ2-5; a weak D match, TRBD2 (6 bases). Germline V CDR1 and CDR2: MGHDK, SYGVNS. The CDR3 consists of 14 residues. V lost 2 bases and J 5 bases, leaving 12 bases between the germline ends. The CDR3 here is CASSEAGLGETQYF. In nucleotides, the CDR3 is TGTGCCAGCAGTGAAGCGGGGCTGGGGGAGACCCAGTACTTC.

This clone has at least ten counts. CDR3 sequence (DNA): TGTGCCTGGAGTTTCCTCGGGACGGTTAACTATGGCTACACCTTC. It codes for CAWSFLGTVNYGYTF. The genes are TRBV30 and TRBJ1-2; TRBD1 is a possible D gene (5 bases). This CDR3 spans 15 amino acids. The ends were cut back, 2 bases at V and 1 base at J, with 14 bases in the middle. CDR1 is GTSNPN, CDR2 SVGIG, per germline (reference sequence).

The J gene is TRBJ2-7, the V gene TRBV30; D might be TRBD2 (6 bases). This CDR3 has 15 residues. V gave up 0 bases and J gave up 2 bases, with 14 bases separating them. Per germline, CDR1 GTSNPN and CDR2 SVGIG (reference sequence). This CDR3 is CAWSVHGSGAYEQYF. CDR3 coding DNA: TGTGCCTGGAGTGTACATGGTAGCGGTGCCTACGAGCAGTACTTC. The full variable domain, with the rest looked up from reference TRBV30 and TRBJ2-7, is SQTIHQWPATLVQPVGSPLSLECTVEGTSNPNLYWYRQAAGRGLQLLFYSVGIGQISSEVPQNLSASRPQDRQFILSSKKLLLSDSGFYLCAWSVHGSGAYEQYFGPGTRLTVT.

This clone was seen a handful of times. In DNA form, the CDR3 reads TGTGCCAGCAGTCCGGGACTAGCGGGAGCCGAGCAGTACTTC. Protein: CASSPGLAGAEQYF. This rearrangement joins TRBV6-1 to TRBJ2-7, with TRBD2 identical over 14 bases. From germline, CDR1 is MNHNS and CDR2 SASEGT. The CDR3 is 14 amino acids. V was pared by 5 bases and J by 6 bases, with 3 bases of the junction left unmatched.

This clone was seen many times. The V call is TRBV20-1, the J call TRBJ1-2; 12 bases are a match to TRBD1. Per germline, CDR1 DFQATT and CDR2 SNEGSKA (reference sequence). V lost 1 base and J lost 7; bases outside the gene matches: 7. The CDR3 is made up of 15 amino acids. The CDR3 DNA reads TGCAGTGCTAGAGGAGGGACAGGGGGCGAAGGTGGCTACACCTTC. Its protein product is CSARGGTGGEGGYTF.

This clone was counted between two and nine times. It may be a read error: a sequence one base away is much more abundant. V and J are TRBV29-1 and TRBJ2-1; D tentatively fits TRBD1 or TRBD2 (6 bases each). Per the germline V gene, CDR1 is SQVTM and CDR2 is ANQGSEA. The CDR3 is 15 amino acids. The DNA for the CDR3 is TGCAGCTTTGAATACCTGACGGGGGCTCTTAATGAGCAGTTCTTC. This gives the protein CSFEYLTGALNEQFF.

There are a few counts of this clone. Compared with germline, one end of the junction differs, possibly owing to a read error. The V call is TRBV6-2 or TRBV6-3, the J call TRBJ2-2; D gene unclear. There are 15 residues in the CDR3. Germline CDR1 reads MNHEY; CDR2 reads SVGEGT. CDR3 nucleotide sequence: TGTGCCAGCAGTTACTCGCGTTCCCCCTCCGGTGAGCTATTTTTT. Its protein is CASSYSRSPSGELFF.

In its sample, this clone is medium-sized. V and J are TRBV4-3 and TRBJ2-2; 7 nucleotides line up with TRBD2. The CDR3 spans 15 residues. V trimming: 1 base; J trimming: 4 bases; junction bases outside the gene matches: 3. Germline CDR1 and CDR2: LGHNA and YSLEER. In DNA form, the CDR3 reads TGCGCCAGCAGCCAAGGGGCGGGAGCCACCGGGGAGCTGTTTTTT. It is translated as CASSQGAGATGELFF.

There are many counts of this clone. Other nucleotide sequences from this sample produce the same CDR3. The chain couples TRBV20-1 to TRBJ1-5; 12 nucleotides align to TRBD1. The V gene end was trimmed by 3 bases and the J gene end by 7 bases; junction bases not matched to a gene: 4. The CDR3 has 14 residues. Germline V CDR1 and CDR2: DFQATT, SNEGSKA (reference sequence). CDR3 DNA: TGCAGTGCTAGTGGGACAGGGGGCGCCCAGCCCCAGCATTTT. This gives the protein CSASGTGGAQPQHF.

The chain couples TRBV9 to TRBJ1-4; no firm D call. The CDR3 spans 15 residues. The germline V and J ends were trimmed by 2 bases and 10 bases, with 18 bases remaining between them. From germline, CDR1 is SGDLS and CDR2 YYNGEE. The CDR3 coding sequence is TGTGCCAGCAGCGTCAGACATGGCCAGGATGGAAAACTGTTTTTT. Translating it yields CASSVRHGQDGKLFF.

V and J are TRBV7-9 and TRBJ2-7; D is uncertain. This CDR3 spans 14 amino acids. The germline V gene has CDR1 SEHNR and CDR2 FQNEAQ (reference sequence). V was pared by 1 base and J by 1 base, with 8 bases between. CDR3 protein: CASSLVPGSYEQYF. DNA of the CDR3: TGTGCCAGCAGCTTAGTCCCCGGTTCCTACGAGCAGTACTTC.

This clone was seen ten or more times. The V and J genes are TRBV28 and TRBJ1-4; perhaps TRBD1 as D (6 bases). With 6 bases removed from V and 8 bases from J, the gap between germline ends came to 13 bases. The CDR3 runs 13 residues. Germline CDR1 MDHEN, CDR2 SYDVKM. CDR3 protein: CASRWGAYEKLFF. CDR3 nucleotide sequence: TGTGCCAGCAGGTGGGGGGCGTACGAAAAACTGTTTTTT.

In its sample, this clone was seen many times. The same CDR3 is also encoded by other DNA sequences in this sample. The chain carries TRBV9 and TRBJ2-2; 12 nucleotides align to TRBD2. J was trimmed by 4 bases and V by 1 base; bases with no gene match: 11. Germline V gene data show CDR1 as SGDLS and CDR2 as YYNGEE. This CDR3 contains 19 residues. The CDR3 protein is CASSVRWLAGGPGTGELFF. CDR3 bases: TGTGCCAGCAGCGTACGGTGGCTAGCGGGGGGGCCGGGCACCGGGGAGCTGTTTTTT.

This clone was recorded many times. CDR3 nucleotide sequence: TGTGCCAGCAGCCCGGTAGAGATTTTGGGCACCGGGGAGCTGTTTTTT. Its translation is CASSPVEILGTGELFF. The genes are TRBV12-3 or TRBV12-4 and TRBJ2-2; unclear D gene. V lost 6 bases and J lost 4, with 18 bases in between. The CDR3 is made up of 16 amino acids.